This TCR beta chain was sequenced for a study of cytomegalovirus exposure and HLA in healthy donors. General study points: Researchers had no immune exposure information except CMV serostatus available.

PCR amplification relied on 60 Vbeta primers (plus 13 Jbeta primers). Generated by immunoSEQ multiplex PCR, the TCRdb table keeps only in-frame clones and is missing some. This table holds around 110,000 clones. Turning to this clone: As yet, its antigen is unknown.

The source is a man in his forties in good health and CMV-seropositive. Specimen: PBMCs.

CDR3 amino acids: CASSFLPTGELFF. The CDR3 region has the DNA TGTGCCAGCAGCTTCCTACCGACCGGGGAGCTGTTTTTT. The chain combines TRBV11-2 with TRBJ2-2; D is ambiguous. The germline V and J ends were trimmed by 3 bases and 5 bases, with 7 bases remaining between them. Germline CDR1 reads SGHAT; CDR2 reads FQNNGV. CDR3 length: 13 amino acids.